This T cell receptor (beta chain) comes out of a study of long-term antiretroviral therapy in people with HIV (dated by TCRdb to 2022 to 2024). Regarding the study in general: Collection of the earliest samples took place about a decade ahead of the 2015 WHO recommendation for immediate ART, at a time when ART was typically delayed until CD4 counts fell. This retrospective serial study examined whether starting ART and sustained HIV suppression were associated with changes in the composition and diversity of the TRB repertoire in peripheral blood. A total of roughly 200 cryopreserved PBMC samples were contributed to the cohort by 30 adults with confirmed HIV infection, with samples collected serially over a mean of approximately six years (range 1-12). Among the 30 or so participants with HIV, roughly eleven were female. No cross-contamination during QIAcube processing turned up in test extractions that ran a monoclonal T-cell line alongside around 34 polyclonal samples.

The immunoSEQ hsTCRB v3.0 assay was used at survey level resolution for TRB variable region sequencing. A depth of roughly 35,000-55,000 T-cell genomes per sample was targeted for TRB sequencing. TRB libraries were pooled and sequenced on an Illumina MiSeq using a v3 150-cycle kit. The original methods were these. Repertoire analysis ran in R within a reproducible Nextflow workflow covering QC, data transformation and analysis. Custom analyses were implemented in LymphoSeq2, an R package for AIRR-Seq data exploration. A handful of samples yielding fewer than 5000 total TRB sequences were excluded, leaving over 150 analyzed HIV repertoires. Of the 188 retained HIV repertoires, roughly 61 were collected before and 120 to 130 after ART initiation. Repertoires were downsampled to 5000 TRB nucleotide sequences, with summary statistics averaged over 100 downsampling iterations. TRB sequences were retained for analysis only if CDR3 regions of at least seven amino acids were present. Diversity was assessed using a clonality score derived from Shannon entropy and using the Gini coefficient. Repertoire networks linked the top 5000 CDR3 amino acid sequences whenever two sequences differed by an edit distance of one. For TRB CDR3 amino acid sequences, GLIPH2 was used to predict antigen specificity groups and MHC restriction. Known CMV, EBV, HIV or tissue antigen associations were flagged by matching CDR3 amino acid sequences against VDJdb and McPAS-TCR. Pre-ART, post-ART and control groups were compared with Wilcoxon signed-rank tests and Holm-Bonferroni correction. TCRdb took this table from immuneACCESS and kept in-frame rearrangements with V and J called. Such tables lack part of the clones; where checked against another copy, unresolved V genes explain under half of the gap, and the rest is unexplained. That table supplies the V and J calls and clone size; D and trimming were determined from the DNA. The table for this sample lists 35,000 to 55,000 clones; 90% to 95% of them were counted only once. The ten biggest clones cover about 3% of the sample.

The germline V gene sets CDR1 to SGHTS and CDR2 to YDEGEE. After removal of 4 bases from V and 3 bases from J, the junction retains 10 bases not matched to a gene. Spanning cysteine to phenylalanine, the CDR3 consists of 16 amino acids. Left in the record is the CDR3 DNA by itself, 48 bases read in frame from the first base. Participants were included only if at least one PBMC sample before ART initiation and at least two post-ART samples were available. All participants with HIV were treated in the United States of America. Cryopreserved samples of about 1-10 million PBMC were thawed and washed before DNA extraction. At the time of the earliest PBMC sample for each participant with HIV, ages ranged from about 20 to 54 years. Per participant, PBMC samples came from 1-4 timepoints prior to ART initiation and 2-8 timepoints following ART initiation, for a median of 7 samples. For every participant, serial HIV viral load, CD4+ T-cell count, ART history and demographic data were obtained. A Qiagen kit on a QIAcube was used to extract genomic DNA from unsorted PBMC, with samples processed in batches of 12.

In regard to this clone: Its recognized antigen is unknown. Per-base quality was not reported, and no clone a single base away is much larger than it.

The research as a whole found: Starting ART was linked to a significant rise in TRB diversity, yet even after long-term ART the diversity remained significantly lower than in transplant donor controls. Unsorted PBMC were profiled instead of sorted CD4+ and CD8+ T cells because pre-ART samples had limited cell numbers. Limited PBMC availability meant only the TCR beta chain was sequenced, without alpha chain pairing. The repertoire was dominated across all time points by expanded TRB clones identified before ART initiation, although this dominance was seen to fluctuate and to decrease in many PLHIV after ART. Inferences about post-ART repertoire changes are limited because no data were available on ART adherence, viral resistance or therapy changes. The samples span the years 2004 to 2017, and the ART regimens used may be less effective than current regimens. HIV repertoires had narrower CDR3 length ranges than controls, and the network structure suggested an antigen-experienced repertoire that shifted only slightly toward naive after ART.

The sequence is built from TRBV5-8 and TRBJ1-2; the central 9 bases match TRBD1. Source: unsorted PBMCs, taken 3.7 years after starting antiretroviral therapy. The TCR comes from a woman aged 45-65 years with HIV. Read as DNA, the sequence is TGTGCCAGCAGCGGGGACAGGGCTCGATTTGACTATGGCTACACCTTC. This encodes CASSGDRARFDYGYTF.